Below, one T cell receptor beta chain is given with its context. The target of this receptor is not known. No base quality information exists; no much larger clone differs at one position. The sample comes from a study of CD8 T cells in ankylosing spondylitis (dated by TCRdb to 2015 to 2018). For context, the study as a whole: The study profiled T cell receptor beta repertoires in healthy donors and ankylosing spondylitis patients to find disease-linked TCR variants. The full study cohort was made up of about two dozen ankylosing spondylitis patients and some 100 healthy donors. Samples of peripheral blood were taken, and for ankylosing spondylitis patients, synovial fluid was collected as well. Overall study outcomes, separate from this receptor: Blood from ankylosing spondylitis patients appeared to be characterized by a TCR beta motif made up of several highly homologous amino acid variants. Some motif variants had previously been reported in the synovial fluid and blood of reactive arthritis patients, which suggests shared mechanisms of disease initiation. The disease-linked clones had a CD8+ phenotype and were found at relatively low frequencies in peripheral blood. The disease-linked clones were reported to be significantly enriched in matched synovial fluid samples from ankylosing spondylitis patients.

Synovial fluid samples were matched to blood samples from the same ankylosing spondylitis patients. The sequencer was an Illumina HiSeq 2500. TCR beta libraries were prepared by quantitative 5'-RACE with molecular barcodes. The original methods were these. Disease-linked TCR variants were identified with a new computational method built on a probabilistic model of VDJ rearrangement. In-frame beta chains were kept once TCRdb had trimmed the public reads at Q25 with fastp and called clones with MiXCR. CDR3 protein sequences are deduplicated, and each keeps its most common genes and DNA. These V and J calls derive from TCRdb rather than the authors' analysis. This sample has around 150,000 distinct CDR3 sequences in its table, and 40% to 50% of those were observed once. In total, the top ten clones hold nearly 15% of the sample. The clonotype was recovered from a male donor with ankylosing spondylitis. Sequenced sample: synovial fluid, either unsorted or a sorted T cell fraction (not recorded which).

The CDR3 loop reads CASSWWLAGATSTDTQYF. Read as DNA, the sequence is TGTGCCAGCAGTTGGTGGCTAGCGGGAGCCACTAGCACAGATACGCAGTATTTT. The V gene is TRBV28 and the J gene is TRBJ2-3; 10 central bases correspond to TRBD2. Looking up the germline V gene yields CDR1 MDHEN and CDR2 SYDVKM. V trim: 4 bases; J trim: 0 bases; unmatched bases: 10. Measured from the cysteine to the phenylalanine, the CDR3 is 18 residues long. The retained sequence is limited to the CDR3, 54 bases, with the frame set at the first base.